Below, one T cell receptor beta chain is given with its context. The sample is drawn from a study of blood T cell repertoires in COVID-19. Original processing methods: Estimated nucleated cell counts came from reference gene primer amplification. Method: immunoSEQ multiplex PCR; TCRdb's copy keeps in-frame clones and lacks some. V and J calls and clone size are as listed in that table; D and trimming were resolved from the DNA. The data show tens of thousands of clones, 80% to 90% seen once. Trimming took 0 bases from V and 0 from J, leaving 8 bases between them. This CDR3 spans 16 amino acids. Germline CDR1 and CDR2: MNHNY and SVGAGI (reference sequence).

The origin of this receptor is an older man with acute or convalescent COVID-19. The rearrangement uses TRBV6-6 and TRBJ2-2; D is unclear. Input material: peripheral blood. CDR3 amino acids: CASSYSRPPNTGELFF. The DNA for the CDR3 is TGTGCCAGCAGTTACTCGAGGCCACCGAACACCGGGGAGCTGTTTTTT.